This TCR beta chain was sequenced during a study of beta chain features in type 1 diabetes. Study-wide results and caveats: Across all four CD4+ subsets, people with type 1 diabetes showed modestly shorter TCRB CDR3s.

This clone turned up a few times. The antigen remains unidentified. Sorted populations all had greater than 95% purity. All of the isolated RNA was reverse transcribed, so expressed TCRB transcripts were sequenced. Sequenced by immunoSEQ multiplex PCR; TCRdb stores in-frame clones only, minus some. The table shows about 260,000 clones, with around 24% occurring only once. This clonotype was sampled from a woman in her 30s with type 1 diabetes. The sample taken for sequencing was naive CD4+ T cells from blood.

The CDR3 coding sequence is TGTGCCAGCAGCTCTAGCGGGAGGGGGAGTCAGTTCTTC. Its translation: CASSSSGRGSQFF. This chain joins TRBV9 and TRBJ2-1; 12 bases map to TRBD2. Losses at the gene ends were 4 bases for V and 13 bases for J; bases not matched to a gene: 6. Germline V gene data show CDR1 as SGDLS and CDR2 as YYNGEE. The CDR3 totals 13 residues.